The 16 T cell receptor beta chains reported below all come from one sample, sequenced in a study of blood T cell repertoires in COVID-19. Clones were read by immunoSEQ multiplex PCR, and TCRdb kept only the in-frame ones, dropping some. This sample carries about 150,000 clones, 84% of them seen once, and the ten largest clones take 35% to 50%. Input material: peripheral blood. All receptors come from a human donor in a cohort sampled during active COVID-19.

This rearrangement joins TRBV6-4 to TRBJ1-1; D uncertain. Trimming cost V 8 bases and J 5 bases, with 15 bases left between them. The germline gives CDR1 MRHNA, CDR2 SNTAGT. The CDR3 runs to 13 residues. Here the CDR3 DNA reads TGTGCCAGCGTACGCTTGGGAGGGACTGAAGCTTTCTTT. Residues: CASVRLGGTEAFF.

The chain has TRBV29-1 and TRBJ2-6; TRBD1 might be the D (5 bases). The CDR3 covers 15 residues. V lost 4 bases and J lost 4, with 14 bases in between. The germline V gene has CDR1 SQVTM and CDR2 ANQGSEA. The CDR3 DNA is TGCAGCGTTGGTCAGGGAAATACCGGGGCCAACGTCCTGACTTTC. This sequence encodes CSVGQGNTGANVLTF. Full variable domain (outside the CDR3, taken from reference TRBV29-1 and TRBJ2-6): SAVISQKPSRDICQRGTSLTIQCQVDSQVTMMFWYRQQPGQSLTLIATANQGSEATYESGFVIDKFPISRPNLTFSTLTVSNMSPEDSSIYLCSVGQGNTGANVLTFGAGSRLTVL.

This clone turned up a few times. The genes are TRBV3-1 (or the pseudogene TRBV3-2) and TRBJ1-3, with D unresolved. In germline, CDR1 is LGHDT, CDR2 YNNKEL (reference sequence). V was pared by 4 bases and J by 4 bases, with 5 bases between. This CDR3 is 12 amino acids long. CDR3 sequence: CASSLKGNTIYF. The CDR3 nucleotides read TGTGCCAGCAGCCTTAAAGGAAACACCATATATTTT.

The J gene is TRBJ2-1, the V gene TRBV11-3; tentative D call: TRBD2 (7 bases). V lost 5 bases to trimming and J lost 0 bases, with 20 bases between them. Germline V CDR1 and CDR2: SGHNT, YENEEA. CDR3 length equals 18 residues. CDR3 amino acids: CASSPRGGGMSSYNEQFF. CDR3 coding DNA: TGTGCCAGCAGCCCTCGAGGGGGGGGAATGAGCTCCTACAATGAGCAGTTCTTC.

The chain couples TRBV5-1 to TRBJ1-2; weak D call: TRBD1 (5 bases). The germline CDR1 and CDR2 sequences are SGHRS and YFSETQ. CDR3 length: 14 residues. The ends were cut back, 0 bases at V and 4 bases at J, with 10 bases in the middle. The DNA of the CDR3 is TGCGCCAGCAGCTTGGAGACAGCCTCCTATGGCTACACCTTC. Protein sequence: CASSLETASYGYTF.

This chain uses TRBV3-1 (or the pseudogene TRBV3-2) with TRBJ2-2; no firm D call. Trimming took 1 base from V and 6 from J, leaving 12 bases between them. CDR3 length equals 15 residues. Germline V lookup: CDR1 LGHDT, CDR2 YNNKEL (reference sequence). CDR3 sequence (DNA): TGTGCCAGCAGCCAAGTCCGGAGTTATGCCGGGGAGCTGTTTTTT. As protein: CASSQVRSYAGELFF.

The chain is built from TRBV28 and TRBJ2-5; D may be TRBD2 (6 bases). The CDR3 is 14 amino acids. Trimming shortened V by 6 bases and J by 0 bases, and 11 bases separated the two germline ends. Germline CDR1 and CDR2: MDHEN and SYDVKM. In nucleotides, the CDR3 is TGTGCCAGCAGCCTTAGCGGAAACCAAGAGACCCAGTACTTC. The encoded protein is CASSLSGNQETQYF.

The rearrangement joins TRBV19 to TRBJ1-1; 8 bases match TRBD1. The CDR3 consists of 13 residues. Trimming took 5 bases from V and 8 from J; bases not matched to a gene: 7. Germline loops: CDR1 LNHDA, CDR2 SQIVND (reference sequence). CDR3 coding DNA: TGTGCCAGTAGTCCATTCCGGGACAGGGAAGCTTTCTTT. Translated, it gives CASSPFRDREAFF.

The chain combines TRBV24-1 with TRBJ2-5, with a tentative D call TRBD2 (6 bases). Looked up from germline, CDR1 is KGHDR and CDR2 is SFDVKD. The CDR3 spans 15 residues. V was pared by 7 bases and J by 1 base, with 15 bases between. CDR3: CATSDGGDPQETQYF. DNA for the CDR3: TGTGCCACCAGCGATGGAGGGGATCCCCAAGAGACCCAGTACTTC.

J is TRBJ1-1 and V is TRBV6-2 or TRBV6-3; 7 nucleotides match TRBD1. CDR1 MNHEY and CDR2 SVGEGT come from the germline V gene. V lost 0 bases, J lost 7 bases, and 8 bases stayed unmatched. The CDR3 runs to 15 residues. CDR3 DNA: TGTGCCAGCAGTTACTCGACAGGGAACCGTGATGAAGCTTTCTTT. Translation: CASSYSTGNRDEAFF.

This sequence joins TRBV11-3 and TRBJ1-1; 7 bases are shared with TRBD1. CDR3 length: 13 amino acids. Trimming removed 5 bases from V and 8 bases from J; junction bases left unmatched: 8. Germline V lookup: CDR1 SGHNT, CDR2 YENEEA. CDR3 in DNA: TGTGCCAGCAGCGCAAATAGGGGGCTGGAAGCTTTCTTT. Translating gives CASSANRGLEAFF.

CDR3 loop: CASSGQGLTEAFF. CDR3 nucleotide sequence: TGTGCCAGCAGTGGACAGGGTCTCACTGAAGCTTTCTTT. The chain employs TRBV12-3 or TRBV12-4 and TRBJ1-1, with TRBD1 matching over 8 bases. Losses at the gene ends were 5 bases for V and 4 bases for J; bases not matched to a gene: 3. This CDR3 has 13 amino acids.

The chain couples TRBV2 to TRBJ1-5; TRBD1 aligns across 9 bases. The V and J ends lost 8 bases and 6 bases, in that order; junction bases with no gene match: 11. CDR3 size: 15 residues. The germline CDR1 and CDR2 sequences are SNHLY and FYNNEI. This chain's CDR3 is CASLSGTGPGQPQHF. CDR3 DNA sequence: TGTGCCAGCCTATCCGGGACAGGGCCGGGTCAGCCCCAGCATTTT.

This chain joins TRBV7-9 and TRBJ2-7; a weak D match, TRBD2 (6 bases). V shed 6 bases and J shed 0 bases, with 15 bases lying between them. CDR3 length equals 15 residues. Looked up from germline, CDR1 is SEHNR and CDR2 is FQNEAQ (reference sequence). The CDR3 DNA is TGTGCCAGCAGTGATGGGACTTTTAGCTCCTACGAGCAGTACTTC. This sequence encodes CASSDGTFSSYEQYF. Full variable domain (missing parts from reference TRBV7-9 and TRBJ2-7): DTGVSQNPRHKITKRGQNVTFRCDPISEHNRLYWYRQTLGQGPEFLTYFQNEAQLEKSRLLSDRFSAERPKGSFSTLEIQRTEQGDSAMYLCASSDGTFSSYEQYFGPGTRLTVT.

CDR3 amino acids: CASSLRGGTEAFF. CDR3 DNA: TGTGCCAGCAGCTTACGCGGTGGCACTGAAGCTTTCTTT. The chain is built from TRBV7-8 and TRBJ1-1; the D is unclear. The germline V gene has CDR1 SGHVS and CDR2 FQNEAQ. Trimming cost V 2 bases and J 4 bases, with 8 bases left between them. The CDR3 extends over 13 amino acids.

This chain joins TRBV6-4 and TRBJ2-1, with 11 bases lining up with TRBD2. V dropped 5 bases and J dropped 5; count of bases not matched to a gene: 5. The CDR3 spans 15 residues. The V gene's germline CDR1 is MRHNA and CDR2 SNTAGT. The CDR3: CASSTGTSGDNEQFF. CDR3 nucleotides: TGTGCCAGCAGTACCGGGACTAGCGGCGACAATGAGCAGTTCTTC.